This entry is about one T cell receptor beta chain. This sample is drawn from a study of blood T cell repertoires in COVID-19. For the study at large: Samples representing acute and convalescent COVID-19 were sourced from the United States, Italy and Spain. T cells, B-cell-depleted T cells, or PBMCs provided the cDNA or gDNA that served as material.

In the authors' methods: Researchers report that nucleated cell counts were estimated from reference gene primer amplification. The protocol was immunoSEQ multiplex PCR, while the TCRdb copy is restricted to in-frame clones and leaves out a portion. D and trimming were read from the DNA, whereas the V and J calls and clone size are those reported in that table. The table records around 230,000 clones, over 70% of them present only once. Trimming cost V 1 base and J 0 bases, with 11 bases left between them. CDR3 length: 16 amino acids. The germline gives CDR1 SGDLS, CDR2 YYNGEE. The chain employs TRBV9 and TRBJ2-1; possibly TRBD2 for D (5 bases). The source material was peripheral blood. The TCR sequence derives from a man aged 35-49 years with acute or convalescent COVID-19. The CDR3 nucleotides read TGTGCCAGCAGCGTAAGCGGAAGCAGCTCCTACAATGAGCAGTTCTTC. It yields the protein CASSVSGSSSYNEQFF.